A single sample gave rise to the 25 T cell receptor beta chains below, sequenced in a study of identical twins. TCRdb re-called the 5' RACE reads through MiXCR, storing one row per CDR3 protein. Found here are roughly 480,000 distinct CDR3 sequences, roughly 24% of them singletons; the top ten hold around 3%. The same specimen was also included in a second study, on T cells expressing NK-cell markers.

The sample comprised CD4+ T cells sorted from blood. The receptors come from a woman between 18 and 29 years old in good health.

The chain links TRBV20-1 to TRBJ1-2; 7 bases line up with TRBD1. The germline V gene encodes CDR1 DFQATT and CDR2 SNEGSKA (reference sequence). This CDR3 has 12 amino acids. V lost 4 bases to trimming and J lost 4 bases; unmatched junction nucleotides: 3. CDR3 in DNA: TGCAGTGCTATCGACAGGGTCTATGGCTACACCTTC. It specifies CSAIDRVYGYTF.

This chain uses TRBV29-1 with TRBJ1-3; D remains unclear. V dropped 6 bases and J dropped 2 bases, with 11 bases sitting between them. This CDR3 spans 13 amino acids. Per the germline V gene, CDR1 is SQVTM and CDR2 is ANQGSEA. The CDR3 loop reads CSVAVKTGNTIYF. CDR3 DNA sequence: TGCAGCGTGGCGGTAAAGACTGGAAACACCATATATTTT.

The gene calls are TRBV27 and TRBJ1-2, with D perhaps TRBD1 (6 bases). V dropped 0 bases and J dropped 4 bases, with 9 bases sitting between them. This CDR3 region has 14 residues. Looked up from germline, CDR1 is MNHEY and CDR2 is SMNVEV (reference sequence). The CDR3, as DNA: TGTGCCAGCAGTTTATCGTACAGGGTCTATGGCTACACCTTC. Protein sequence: CASSLSYRVYGYTF.

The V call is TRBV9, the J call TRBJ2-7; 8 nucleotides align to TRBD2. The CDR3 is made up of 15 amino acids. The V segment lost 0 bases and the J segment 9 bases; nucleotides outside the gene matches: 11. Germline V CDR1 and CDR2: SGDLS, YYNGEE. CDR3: CASSVEGGTRSRQYF. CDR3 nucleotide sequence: TGTGCCAGCAGCGTAGAGGGAGGGACTAGAAGTCGGCAGTACTTC.

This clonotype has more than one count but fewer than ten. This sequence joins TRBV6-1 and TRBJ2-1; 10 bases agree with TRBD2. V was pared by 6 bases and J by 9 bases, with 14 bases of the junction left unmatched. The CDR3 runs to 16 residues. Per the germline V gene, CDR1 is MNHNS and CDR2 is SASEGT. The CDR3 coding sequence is TGTGCCAGCAGGCGCCCGAGGCTAGCGGGAGAGGTTGAGCAGTTCTTC. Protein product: CASRRPRLAGEVEQFF.

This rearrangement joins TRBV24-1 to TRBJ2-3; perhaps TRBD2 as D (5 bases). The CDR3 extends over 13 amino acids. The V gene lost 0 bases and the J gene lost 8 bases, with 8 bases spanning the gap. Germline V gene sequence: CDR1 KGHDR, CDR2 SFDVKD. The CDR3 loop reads CATSDLTGSTQYF. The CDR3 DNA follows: TGTGCCACCAGTGATTTGACGGGGAGTACGCAGTATTTT.

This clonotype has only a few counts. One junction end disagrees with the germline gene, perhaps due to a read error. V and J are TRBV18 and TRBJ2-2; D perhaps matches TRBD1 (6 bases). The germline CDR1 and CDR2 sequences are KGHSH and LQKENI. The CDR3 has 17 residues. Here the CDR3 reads CASSPLTPQGNTGELSF. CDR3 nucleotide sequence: TGTGCCAGCTCACCACTCACACCCCAGGGGAACACCGGGGAGCTGTCTTTT.

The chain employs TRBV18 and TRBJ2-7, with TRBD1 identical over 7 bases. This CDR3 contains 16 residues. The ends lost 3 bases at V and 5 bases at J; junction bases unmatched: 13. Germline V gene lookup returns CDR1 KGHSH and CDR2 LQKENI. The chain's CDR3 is CASSPVTTGFSHEQYF. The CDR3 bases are TGTGCCAGCTCACCGGTAACGACAGGGTTTTCACACGAGCAGTACTTC.

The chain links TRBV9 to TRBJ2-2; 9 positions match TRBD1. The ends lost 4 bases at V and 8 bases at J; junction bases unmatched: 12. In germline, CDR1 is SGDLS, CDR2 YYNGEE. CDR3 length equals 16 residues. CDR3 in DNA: TGTGCCAGCAGCTCATCCCCACAGGGGGCTTCGGGGGAGCTGTTTTTT. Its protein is CASSSSPQGASGELFF.

The CDR3 here is CATNSPGSGANVLTF. CDR3 in DNA: TGTGCCACCAACTCCCCAGGGTCCGGGGCCAACGTCCTGACTTTC. The chain is built from TRBV6-1 and TRBJ2-6; a weak D match, TRBD1 (5 bases). The CDR3 extends over 15 amino acids. Trimming stripped 10 bases from V and 4 bases from J, with 17 bases between. CDR1 and CDR2 from the germline V gene are MNHNS and SASEGT.

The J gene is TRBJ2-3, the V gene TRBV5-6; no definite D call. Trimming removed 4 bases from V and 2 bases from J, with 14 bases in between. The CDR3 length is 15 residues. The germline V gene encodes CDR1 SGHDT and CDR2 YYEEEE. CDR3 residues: CASSLRGRLTDTQYF. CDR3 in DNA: TGTGCCAGCAGCCTTCGCGGCCGACTCACAGATACGCAGTATTTT.

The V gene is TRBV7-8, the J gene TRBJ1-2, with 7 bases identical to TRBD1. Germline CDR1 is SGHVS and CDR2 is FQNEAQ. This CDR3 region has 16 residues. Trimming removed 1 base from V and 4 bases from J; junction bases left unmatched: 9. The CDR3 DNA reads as TGTGCCAGCAGCTTAGTCCCGGGGGGGACAGCCTATGGCTACACCTTC. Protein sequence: CASSLVPGGTAYGYTF.

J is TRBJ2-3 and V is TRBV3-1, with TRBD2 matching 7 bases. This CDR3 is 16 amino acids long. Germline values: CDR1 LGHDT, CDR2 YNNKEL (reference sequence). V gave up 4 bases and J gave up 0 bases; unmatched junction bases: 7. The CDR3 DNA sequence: TGTGCCAGCAGCCGCCGTGGGGGGGGAAGCACAGATACGCAGTATTTT. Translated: CASSRRGGGSTDTQYF.

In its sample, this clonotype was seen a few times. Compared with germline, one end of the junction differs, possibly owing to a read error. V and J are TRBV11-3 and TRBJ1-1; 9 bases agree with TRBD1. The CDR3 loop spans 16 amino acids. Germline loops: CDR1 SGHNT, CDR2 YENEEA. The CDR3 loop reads CASRSPGQGMKTEAFF. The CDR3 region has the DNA TGTGCCAGCAGGTCCCCGGGACAGGGTATGAAGACTGAAGCTTTCTTT. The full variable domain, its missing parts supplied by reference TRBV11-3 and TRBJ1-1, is EAGVVQSPRYKIIEKKQPVAFWCNPISGHNTLYWYLQNLGQGPELLIRYENEEAVDDSQLPKDRFSAERLKGVDSTLKIQPAELGDSAVYLCASRSPGQGMKTEAFFGQGTRLTVV.

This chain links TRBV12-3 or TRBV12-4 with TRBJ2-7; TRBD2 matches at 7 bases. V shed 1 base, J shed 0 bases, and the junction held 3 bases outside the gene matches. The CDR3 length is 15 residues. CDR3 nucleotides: TGTGCCAGCAGTTTAGGGGCTAGCGGCTCCTACGAGCAGTACTTC. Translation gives CASSLGASGSYEQYF.

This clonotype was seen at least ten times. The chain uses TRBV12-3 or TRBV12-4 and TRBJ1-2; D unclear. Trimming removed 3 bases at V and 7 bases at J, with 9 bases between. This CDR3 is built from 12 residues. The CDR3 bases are TGTGCCAGCAGTTTTTGGGGTACTGGCTACACCTTC. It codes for CASSFWGTGYTF.

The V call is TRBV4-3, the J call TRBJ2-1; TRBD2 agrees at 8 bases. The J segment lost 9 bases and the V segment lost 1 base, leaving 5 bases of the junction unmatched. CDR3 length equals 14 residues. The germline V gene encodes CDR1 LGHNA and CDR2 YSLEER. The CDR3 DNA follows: TGCGCCAGCAGCCAAGCAGCGGGAGTTGGTGAGCAGTTCTTC. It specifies CASSQAAGVGEQFF.

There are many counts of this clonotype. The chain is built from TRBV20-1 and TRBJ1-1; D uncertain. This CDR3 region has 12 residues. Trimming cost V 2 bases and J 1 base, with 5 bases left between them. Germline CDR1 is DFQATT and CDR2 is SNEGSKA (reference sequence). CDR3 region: CSARRGNTEAFF. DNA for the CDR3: TGCAGTGCTAGACGGGGGAACACTGAAGCTTTCTTT.

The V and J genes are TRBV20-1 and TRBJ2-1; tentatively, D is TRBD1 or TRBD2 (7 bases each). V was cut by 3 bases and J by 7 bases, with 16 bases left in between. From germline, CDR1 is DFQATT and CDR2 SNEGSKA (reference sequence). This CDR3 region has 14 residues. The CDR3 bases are TGCAGTGCTAGCGCACCAGGGGGGGGGAATGAGCAGTTCTTC. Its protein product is CSASAPGGGNEQFF.

The CDR3 DNA follows: TGTGCCAACCCCCACGGTAGCGCGAACACCGGGGAGCTGTTTTTT. It translates to CANPHGSANTGELFF. The chain employs TRBV7-9 and TRBJ2-2; D is possibly TRBD2 (5 bases). CDR3 size: 15 residues. Germline V CDR1 and CDR2: SEHNR, FQNEAQ (reference sequence). V lost 10 bases and J lost 0, with 15 bases in between.

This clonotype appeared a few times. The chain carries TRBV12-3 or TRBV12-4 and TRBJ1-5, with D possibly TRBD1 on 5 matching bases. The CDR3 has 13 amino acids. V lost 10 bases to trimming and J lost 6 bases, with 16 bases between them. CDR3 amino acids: CATRGVWGQPQHF. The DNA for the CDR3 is TGTGCCACCCGGGGGGTTTGGGGTCAGCCCCAGCATTTT.

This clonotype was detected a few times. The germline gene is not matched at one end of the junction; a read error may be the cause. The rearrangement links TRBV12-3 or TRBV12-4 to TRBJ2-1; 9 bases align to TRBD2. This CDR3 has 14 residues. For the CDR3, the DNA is TGTGCCAGCAGTATAGCGGGAGAATTCAATGAGCAGTTCTTC. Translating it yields CASSIAGEFNEQFF.

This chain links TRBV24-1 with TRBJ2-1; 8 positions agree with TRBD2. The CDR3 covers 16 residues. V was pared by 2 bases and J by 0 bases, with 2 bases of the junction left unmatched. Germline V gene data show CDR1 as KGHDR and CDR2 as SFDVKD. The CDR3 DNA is TGTGCCACCAGTGATTCGGGGGGGAGCTCCTACAATGAGCAGTTCTTC. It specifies CATSDSGGSSYNEQFF.

As DNA, the CDR3 is TGCGCCAGCAGCTTGAACCTTGGGCTCTCTGGAAACACCATATATTTT. It translates to CASSLNLGLSGNTIYF. The chain couples TRBV5-1 to TRBJ1-3; D remains ambiguous. Trimming took off 1 base at V and 0 bases at J, with 11 bases between the two ends. The germline V gene has CDR1 SGHRS and CDR2 YFSETQ. The CDR3 length is 16 residues.

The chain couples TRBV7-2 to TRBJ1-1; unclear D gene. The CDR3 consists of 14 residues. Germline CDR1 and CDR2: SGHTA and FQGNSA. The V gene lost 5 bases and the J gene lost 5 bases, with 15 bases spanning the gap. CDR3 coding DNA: TGTGCCAGCAGCCGCTCCACCTCAAGGACTGAAGCTTTCTTT. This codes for CASSRSTSRTEAFF.